This TCR beta chain was sequenced during a study of blood T cell repertoires in COVID-19. Study-level background: Samples came from the United States, Italy and Spain, spanning acute and convalescent COVID-19. The analysed material was cDNA or gDNA that came from T cells, B-cell-depleted T cells, or PBMCs.

The CDR3 extends over 13 amino acids. The germline gives CDR1 LNHDA, CDR2 SQIVND (reference sequence). Trimming pared 4 bases from V and 2 bases from J, leaving 9 bases between. Produced via immunoSEQ multiplex PCR; TCRdb's table is partial and in-frame only. This sample has tens of thousands of clones, with about nine tenths found just once. This chain links TRBV19 with TRBJ2-7; possible D gene TRBD1, 7 bases. The clonotype was recovered from a man in his 70s with acute or convalescent COVID-19. Sequences were obtained from peripheral blood. This chain's CDR3 is CASSSRGAYEQYF. CDR3 sequence (DNA): TGTGCCAGTAGTAGCAGGGGGGCCTACGAGCAGTACTTC.